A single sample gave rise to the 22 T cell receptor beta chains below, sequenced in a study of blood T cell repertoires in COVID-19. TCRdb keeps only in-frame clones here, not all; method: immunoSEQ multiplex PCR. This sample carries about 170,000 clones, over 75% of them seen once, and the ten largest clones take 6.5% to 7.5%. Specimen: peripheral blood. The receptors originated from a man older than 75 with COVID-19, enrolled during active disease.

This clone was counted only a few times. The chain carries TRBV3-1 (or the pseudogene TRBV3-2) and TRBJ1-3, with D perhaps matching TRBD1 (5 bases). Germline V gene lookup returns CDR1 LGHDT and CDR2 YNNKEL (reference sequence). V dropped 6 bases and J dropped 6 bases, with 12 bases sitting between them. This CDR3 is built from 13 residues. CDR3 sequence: CASSHGALNTIYF. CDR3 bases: TGTGCCAGCAGTCATGGGGCACTAAACACCATATATTTT.

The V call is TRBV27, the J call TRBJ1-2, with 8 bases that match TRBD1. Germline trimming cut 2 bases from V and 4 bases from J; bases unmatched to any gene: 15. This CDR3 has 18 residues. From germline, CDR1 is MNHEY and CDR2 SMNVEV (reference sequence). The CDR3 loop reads CASSLTVTARGLIYGYTF. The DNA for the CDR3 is TGTGCCAGCAGTTTAACCGTTACGGCCAGGGGGCTGATCTATGGCTACACCTTC.

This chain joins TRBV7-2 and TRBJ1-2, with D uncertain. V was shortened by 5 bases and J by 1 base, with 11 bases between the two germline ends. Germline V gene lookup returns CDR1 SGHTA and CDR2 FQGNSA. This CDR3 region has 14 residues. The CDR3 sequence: CASSARRGNYGYTF. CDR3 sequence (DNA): TGTGCCAGCAGCGCCCGACGGGGTAACTATGGCTACACCTTC.

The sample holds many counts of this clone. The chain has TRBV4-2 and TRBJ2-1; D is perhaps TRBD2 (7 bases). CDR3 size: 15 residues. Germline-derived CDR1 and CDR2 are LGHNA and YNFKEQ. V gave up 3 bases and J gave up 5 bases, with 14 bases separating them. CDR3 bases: TGTGCCAGCAGCCAGTTGGCGGGGGCCGACAATGAGCAGTTCTTC. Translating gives CASSQLAGADNEQFF.

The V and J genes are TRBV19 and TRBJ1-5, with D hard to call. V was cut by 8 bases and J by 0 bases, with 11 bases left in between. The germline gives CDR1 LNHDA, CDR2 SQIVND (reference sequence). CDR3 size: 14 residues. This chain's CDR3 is CASGRVHSNQPQHF. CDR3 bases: TGTGCCAGTGGGAGGGTCCATAGCAATCAGCCCCAGCATTTT. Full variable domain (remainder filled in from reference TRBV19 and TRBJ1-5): DGGITQSPKYLFRKEGQNVTLSCEQNLNHDAMYWYRQDPGQGLRLIYYSQIVNDFQKGDIAEGYSVSREKKESFPLTVTSAQKNPTAFYLCASGRVHSNQPQHFGDGTRLSIL.

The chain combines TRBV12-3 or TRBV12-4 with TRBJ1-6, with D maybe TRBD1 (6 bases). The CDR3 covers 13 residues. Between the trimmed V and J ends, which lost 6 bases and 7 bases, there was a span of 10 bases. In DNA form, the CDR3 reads TGTGCCAGCAGCCCCGGACAGAATTCACCCCTCCACTTT. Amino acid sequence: CASSPGQNSPLHF.

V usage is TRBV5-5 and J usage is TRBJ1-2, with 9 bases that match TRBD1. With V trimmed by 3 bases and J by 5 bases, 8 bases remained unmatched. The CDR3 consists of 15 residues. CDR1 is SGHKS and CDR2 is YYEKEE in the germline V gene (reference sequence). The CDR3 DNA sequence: TGTGCCAGCAGCTCATGGACAGGGGAAGAGTATGGCTACACCTTC. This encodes CASSSWTGEEYGYTF.

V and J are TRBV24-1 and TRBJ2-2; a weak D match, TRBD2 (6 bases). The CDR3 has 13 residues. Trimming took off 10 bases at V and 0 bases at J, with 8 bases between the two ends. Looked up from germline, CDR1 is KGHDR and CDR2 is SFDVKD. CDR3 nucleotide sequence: TGTGCCACTCGGGGGTCGAACACCGGGGAGCTGTTTTTT. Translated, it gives CATRGSNTGELFF.

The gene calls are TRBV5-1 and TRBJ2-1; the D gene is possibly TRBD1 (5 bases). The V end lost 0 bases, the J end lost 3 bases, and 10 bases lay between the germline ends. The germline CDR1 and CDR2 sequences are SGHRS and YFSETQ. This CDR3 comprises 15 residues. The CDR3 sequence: CASSLEGADYNEQFF. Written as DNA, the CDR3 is TGCGCCAGCAGCTTGGAAGGGGCCGACTACAATGAGCAGTTCTTC.

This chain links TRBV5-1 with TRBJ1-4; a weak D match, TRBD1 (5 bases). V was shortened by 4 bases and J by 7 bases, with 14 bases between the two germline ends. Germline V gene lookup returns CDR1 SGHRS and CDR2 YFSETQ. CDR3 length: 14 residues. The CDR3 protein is CASSRGERGEKLFF. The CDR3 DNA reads TGCGCCAGCAGCCGGGGGGAAAGGGGTGAAAAACTGTTTTTT.

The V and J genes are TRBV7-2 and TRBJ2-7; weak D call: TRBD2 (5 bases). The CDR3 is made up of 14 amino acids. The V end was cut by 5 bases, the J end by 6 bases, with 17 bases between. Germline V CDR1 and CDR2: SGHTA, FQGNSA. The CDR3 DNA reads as TGTGCCAGCAGCCCGCGGATAGGCGGAGGCGAGCAGTACTTC. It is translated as CASSPRIGGGEQYF.

This chain's CDR3 is CASSPGLARETQYF. DNA for the CDR3: TGTGCCAGCAGTCCGGGACTAGCGAGAGAGACCCAGTACTTC. The genes are TRBV7-6 and TRBJ2-5; TRBD2 matches at 10 bases. J gave up 4 bases and V 6 bases, and 5 bases lay outside the gene matches. Germline V gene sequence: CDR1 SGHVS, CDR2 FNYEAQ. The CDR3 has 14 amino acids. Based on the CDR3 plus reference TRBV7-6 and TRBJ2-5, the full variable domain is GAGVSQSPRYKVTKRGQDVALRCDPISGHVSLYWYRQALGQGPEFLTYFNYEAQQDKSGLPNDRFSAERPEGSISTLTIQRTEQRDSAMYRCASSPGLARETQYFGPGTRLLVL.

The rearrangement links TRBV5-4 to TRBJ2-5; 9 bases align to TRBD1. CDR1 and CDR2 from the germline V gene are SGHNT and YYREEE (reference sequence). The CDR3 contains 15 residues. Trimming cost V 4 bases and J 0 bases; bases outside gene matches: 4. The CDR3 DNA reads TGTGCCAGCAGCCCCCGGACAGGGGACCAAGAGACCCAGTACTTC. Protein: CASSPRTGDQETQYF.

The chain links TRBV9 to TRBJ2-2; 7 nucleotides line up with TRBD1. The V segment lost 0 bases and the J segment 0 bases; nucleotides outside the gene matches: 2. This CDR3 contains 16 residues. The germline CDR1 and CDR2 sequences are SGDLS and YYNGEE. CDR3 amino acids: CASSVEGQTNTGELFF. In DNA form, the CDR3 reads TGTGCCAGCAGCGTAGAGGGACAGACGAACACCGGGGAGCTGTTTTTT.

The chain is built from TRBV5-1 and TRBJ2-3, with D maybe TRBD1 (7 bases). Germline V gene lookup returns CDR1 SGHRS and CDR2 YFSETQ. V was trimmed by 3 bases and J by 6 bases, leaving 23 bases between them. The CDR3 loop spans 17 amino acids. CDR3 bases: TGCGCCAGCAGCTCGCTGCCCCGGACAGGAGGGACGGATACGCAGTATTTT. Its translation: CASSSLPRTGGTDTQYF.

CDR3 amino acids: CASSFQNTEAFF. The CDR3 bases are TGTGCCAGCAGCTTCCAGAACACTGAAGCTTTCTTT. The gene calls are TRBV5-6 and TRBJ1-1; D gene unclear. The V and J ends lost 2 bases and 1 base respectively, with 3 bases between them. CDR3 length equals 12 residues. Germline CDR1 is SGHDT and CDR2 is YYEEEE.

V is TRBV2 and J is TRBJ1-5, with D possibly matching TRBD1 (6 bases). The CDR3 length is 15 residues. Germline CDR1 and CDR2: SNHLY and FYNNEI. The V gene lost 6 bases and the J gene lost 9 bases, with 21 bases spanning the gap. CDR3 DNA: TGTGCCAGCAGCGGATTAACAGGGCCCCCTCGGCCCCAGCATTTT. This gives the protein CASSGLTGPPRPQHF.

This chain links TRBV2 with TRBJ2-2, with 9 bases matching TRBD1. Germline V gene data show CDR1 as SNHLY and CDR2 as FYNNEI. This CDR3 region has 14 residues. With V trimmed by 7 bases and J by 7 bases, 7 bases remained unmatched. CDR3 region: CASTRDRVDGELFF. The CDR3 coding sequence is TGTGCCAGCACCCGGGACAGGGTGGACGGGGAGCTGTTTTTT.

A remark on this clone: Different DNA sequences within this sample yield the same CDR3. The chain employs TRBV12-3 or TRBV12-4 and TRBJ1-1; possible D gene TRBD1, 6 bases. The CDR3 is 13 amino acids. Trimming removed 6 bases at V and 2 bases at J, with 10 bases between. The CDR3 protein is CASSQQGNTEAFF. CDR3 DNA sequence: TGTGCCAGCAGCCAACAGGGAAACACTGAAGCTTTCTTT.

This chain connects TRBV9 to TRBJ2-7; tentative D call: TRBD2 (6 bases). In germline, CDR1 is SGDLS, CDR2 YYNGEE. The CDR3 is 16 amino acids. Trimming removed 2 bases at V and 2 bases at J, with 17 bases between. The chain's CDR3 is CASSVGPGVGAYEQYF. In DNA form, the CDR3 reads TGTGCCAGCAGCGTCGGTCCGGGGGTCGGGGCCTACGAGCAGTACTTC. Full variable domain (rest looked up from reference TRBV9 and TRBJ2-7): DSGVTQTPKHLITATGQRVTLRCSPRSGDLSVYWYQQSLDQGLQFLIQYYNGEERAKGNILERFSAQQFPDLHSELNLSSLELGDSALYFCASSVGPGVGAYEQYFGPGTRLTVT.

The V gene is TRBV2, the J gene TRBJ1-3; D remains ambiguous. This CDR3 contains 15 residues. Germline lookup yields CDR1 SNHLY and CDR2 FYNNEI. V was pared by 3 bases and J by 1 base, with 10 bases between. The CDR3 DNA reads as TGTGCCAGCAGTGACGGGGTTAGGTCTGGAAACACCATATATTTT. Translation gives CASSDGVRSGNTIYF.

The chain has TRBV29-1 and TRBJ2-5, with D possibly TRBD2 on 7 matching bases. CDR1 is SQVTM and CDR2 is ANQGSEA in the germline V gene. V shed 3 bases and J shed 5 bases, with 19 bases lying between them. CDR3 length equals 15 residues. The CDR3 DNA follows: TGCAGCGTTGAGAAGGCAAGGGGGGGGCAGGAGACCCAGTACTTC. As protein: CSVEKARGGQETQYF.